This T cell receptor (beta chain) was captured in a study of radiotherapy plus CTLA-4 blockade in lung cancer. Findings and caveats of the study: With interferon-beta, early dynamics of blood T cell clones were reported to best predict response.

In its sample, this clone was seen once. Antigen specificity is unknown. The repertoire was sequenced with immunoSEQ multiplex PCR; TCRdb's copy has only in-frame clones and lacks some. The top ten hold 2% to 2.5% of the sample, which has about 85,000 clones, about 90% seen once. CDR3 length: 17 amino acids. Germline V gives CDR1 MRHNA, CDR2 SNTAGT. Unmatched junction bases numbered 12, after V lost 8 bases and J lost 5 bases. J is TRBJ2-5 and V is TRBV6-4; 15 bases line up with TRBD2. This TCR came from a human donor with non-small cell lung cancer who had a partial response to radiotherapy plus ipilimumab. The sample here was peripheral blood, taken from a patient treated with radiotherapy plus ipilimumab. The CDR3 reads CASDSGLAGGSRETQYF. The CDR3 DNA reads as TGTGCCAGCGACTCCGGACTAGCGGGAGGGTCCCGCGAGACCCAGTACTTC.